The T cell receptor beta chain described here comes from a study of cytomegalovirus exposure and HLA in healthy donors. With V trimmed by 4 bases and J by 6 bases, 3 bases remained unmatched. The CDR3 covers 12 residues. Germline V gives CDR1 SGHKS, CDR2 YYEKEE (reference sequence). Regarding the study as a whole: Presence/absence comparisons presumed near-even sequencing depth among donors. Within a later analysis, the majority of CMV-associated TCR beta chains appeared HLA-restricted.

As for this clone: Its antigen remains unidentified.

Both 60 Vbeta primers and 13 Jbeta primers went into the PCR. Produced via immunoSEQ multiplex PCR; TCRdb's table is partial and in-frame only. The sample has over 150,000 clones; around 79% are singletons. The sequencing sample was made of PBMCs. The chain uses TRBV5-5 and TRBJ2-7, with 8 bases fitting TRBD1. The source is a man aged 25 to 40 in good health and CMV-seropositive. CDR3 amino acids: CASSRDRFEQYF. The DNA for the CDR3 is TGTGCCAGCAGCCGGGACAGGTTCGAGCAGTACTTC.